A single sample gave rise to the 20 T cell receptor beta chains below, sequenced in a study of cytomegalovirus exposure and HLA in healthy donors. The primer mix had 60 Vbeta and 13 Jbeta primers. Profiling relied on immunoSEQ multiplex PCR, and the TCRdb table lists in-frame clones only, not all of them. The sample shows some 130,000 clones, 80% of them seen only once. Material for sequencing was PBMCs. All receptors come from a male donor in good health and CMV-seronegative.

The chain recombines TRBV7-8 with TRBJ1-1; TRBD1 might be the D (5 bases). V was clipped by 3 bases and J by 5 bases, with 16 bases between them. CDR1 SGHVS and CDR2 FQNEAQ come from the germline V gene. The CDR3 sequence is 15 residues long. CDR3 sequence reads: CASSLEGGRGTEAFF. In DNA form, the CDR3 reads TGTGCCAGCAGCTTGGAAGGAGGGCGGGGGACTGAAGCTTTCTTT.

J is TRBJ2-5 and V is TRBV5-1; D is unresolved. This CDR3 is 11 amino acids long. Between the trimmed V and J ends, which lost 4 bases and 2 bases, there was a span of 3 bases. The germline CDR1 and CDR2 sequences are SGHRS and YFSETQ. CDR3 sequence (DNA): TGCGCCAGCAGCCAGCAAGAGACCCAGTACTTC. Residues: CASSQQETQYF. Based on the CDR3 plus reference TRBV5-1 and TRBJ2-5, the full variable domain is KAGVTQTPRYLIKTRGQQVTLSCSPISGHRSVSWYQQTPGQGLQFLFEYFSETQRNKGNFPGRFSGRQFSNSRSEMNVSTLELGDSALYLCASSQQETQYFGPGTRLLVL.

CDR3 in DNA: TGTGCCAGCAGCTTAGGGGGCGGGACAGGGGGGGATCGCGAGCAGTACTTC. The encoded protein is CASSLGGGTGGDREQYF. The rearrangement links TRBV7-9 to TRBJ2-7, with 11 positions matching TRBD1. The J segment lost 6 bases and the V segment lost 1 base, leaving 11 bases of the junction unmatched. CDR3 length equals 17 residues. From germline, CDR1 is SEHNR and CDR2 FQNEAQ (reference sequence).

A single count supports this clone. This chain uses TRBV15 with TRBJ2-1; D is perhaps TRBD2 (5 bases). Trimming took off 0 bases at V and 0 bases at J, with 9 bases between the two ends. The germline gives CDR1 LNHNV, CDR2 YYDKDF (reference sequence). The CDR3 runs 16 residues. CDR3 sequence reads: CATSRDVGSSYNEQFF. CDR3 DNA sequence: TGTGCCACCAGCAGAGATGTTGGGAGCTCCTACAATGAGCAGTTCTTC.

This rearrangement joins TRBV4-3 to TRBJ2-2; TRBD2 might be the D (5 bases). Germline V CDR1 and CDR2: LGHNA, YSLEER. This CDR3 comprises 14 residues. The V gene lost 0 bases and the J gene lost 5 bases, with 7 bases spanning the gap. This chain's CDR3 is CASSQERVTGELFF. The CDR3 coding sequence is TGCGCCAGCAGCCAAGAGAGGGTAACCGGGGAGCTGTTTTTT.

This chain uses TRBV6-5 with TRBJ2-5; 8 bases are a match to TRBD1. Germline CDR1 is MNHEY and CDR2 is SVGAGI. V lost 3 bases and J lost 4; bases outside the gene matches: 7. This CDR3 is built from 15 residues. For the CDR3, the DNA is TGTGCCAGCAGTTATGGACAGGGCGGAGGAGAGACCCAGTACTTC. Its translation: CASSYGQGGGETQYF.

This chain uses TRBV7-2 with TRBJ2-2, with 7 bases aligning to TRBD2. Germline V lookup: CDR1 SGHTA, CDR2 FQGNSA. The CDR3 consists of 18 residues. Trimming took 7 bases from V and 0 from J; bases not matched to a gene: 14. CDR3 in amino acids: CASTARGRGFANTGELFF. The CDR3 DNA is TGTGCCAGCACGGCTAGAGGGAGGGGTTTCGCGAACACCGGGGAGCTGTTTTTT. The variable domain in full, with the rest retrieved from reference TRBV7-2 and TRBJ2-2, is GAGVSQSPSNKVTEKGKDVELRCDPISGHTALYWYRQSLGQGLEFLIYFQGNSAPDKSGLPSDRFSAERTGGSVSTLTIQRTQQEDSAVYLCASTARGRGFANTGELFFGEGSRLTVL.

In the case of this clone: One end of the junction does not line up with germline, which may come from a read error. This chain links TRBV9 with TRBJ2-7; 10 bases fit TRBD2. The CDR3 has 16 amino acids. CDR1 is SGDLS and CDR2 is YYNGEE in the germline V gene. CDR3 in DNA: TGTGCCAGCAGCGCCAAAGAGCGGGGGGGTTCCTGCGAGCAGTACTTC. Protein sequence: CASSAKERGGSCEQYF.

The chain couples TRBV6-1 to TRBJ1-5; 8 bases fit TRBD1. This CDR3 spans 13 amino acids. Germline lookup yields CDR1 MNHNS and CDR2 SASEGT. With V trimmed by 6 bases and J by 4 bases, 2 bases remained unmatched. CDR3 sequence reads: CASSRDRNQPQHF. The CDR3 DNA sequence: TGTGCCAGCAGCCGGGACAGGAATCAGCCCCAGCATTTT.

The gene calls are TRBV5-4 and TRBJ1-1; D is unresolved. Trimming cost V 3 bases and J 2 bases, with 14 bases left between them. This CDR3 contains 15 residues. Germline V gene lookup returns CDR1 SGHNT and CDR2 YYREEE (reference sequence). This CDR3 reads CASSSGSAFNTEAFF. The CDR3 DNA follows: TGTGCCAGCAGCTCCGGGTCGGCCTTTAACACTGAAGCTTTCTTT.

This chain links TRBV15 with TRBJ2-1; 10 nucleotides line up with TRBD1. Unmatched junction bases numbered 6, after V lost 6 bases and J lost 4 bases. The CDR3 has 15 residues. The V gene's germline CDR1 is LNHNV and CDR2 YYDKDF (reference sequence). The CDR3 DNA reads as TGTGCCACCAGTCAGGGACAGGGGCCTTACAATGAGCAGTTCTTC. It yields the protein CATSQGQGPYNEQFF.

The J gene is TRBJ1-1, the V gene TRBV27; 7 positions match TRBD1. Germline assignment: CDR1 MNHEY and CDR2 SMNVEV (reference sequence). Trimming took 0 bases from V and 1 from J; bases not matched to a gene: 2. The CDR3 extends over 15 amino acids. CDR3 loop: CASSLSAGGNTEAFF. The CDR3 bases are TGTGCCAGCAGTTTATCGGCAGGGGGGAACACTGAAGCTTTCTTT.

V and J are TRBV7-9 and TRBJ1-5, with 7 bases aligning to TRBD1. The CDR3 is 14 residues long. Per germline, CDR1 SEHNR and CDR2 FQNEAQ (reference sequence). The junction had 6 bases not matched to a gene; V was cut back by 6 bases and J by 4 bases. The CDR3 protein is CASSWDSPNQPQHF. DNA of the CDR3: TGTGCCAGCAGTTGGGACAGCCCTAATCAGCCCCAGCATTTT.

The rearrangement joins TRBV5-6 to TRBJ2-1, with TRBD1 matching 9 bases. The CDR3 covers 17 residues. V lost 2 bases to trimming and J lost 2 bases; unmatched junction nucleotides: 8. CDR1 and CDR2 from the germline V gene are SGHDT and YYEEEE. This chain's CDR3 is CASSFFEGQGPYNEQFF. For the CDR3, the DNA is TGTGCCAGCAGCTTCTTCGAGGGACAGGGACCCTACAATGAGCAGTTCTTC.

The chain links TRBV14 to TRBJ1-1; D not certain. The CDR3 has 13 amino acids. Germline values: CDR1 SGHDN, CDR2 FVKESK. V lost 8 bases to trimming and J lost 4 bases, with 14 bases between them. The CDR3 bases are TGTGCCAGCTCTTGGCAGACACTCACTGAAGCTTTCTTT. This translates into CASSWQTLTEAFF. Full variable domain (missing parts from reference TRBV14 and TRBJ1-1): EAGVTQFPSHSVIEKGQTVTLRCDPISGHDNLYWYRRVMGKEIKFLLHFVKESKQDESGMPNNRFLAERTGGTYSTLKVQPAELEDSGVYFCASSWQTLTEAFFGQGTRLTVV.

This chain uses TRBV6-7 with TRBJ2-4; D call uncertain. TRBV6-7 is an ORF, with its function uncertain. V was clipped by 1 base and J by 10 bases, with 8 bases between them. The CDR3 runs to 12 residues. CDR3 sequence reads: CASSYFEEIQYF. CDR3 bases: TGTGCCAGCAGTTACTTTGAGGAAATTCAGTACTTC.

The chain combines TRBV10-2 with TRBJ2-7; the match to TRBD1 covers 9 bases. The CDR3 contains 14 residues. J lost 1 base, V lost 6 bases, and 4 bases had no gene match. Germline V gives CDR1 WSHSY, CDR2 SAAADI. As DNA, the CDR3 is TGCGCCAGCAGGCCGACAGGGGGATCCTACGAGCAGTACTTC. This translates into CASRPTGGSYEQYF.

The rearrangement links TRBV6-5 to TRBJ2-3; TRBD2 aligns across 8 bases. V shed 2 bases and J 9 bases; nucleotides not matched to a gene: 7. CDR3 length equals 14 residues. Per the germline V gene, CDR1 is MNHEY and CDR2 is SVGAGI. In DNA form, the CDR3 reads TGTGCCAGCAGTTACCCCGGGACGGGGGGGACGCAGTATTTT. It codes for CASSYPGTGGTQYF.

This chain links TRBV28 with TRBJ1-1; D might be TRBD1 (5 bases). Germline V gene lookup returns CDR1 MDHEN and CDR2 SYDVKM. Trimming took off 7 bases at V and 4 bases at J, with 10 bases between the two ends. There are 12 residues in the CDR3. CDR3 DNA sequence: TGTGCCAGCAACGGGGGTGGCACTGAAGCTTTCTTT. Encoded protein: CASNGGGTEAFF.

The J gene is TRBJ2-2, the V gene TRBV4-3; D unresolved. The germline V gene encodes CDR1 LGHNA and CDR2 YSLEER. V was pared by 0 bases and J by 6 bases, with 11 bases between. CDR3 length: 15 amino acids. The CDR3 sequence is CASSQDFVRAGELFF. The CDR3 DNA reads TGCGCCAGCAGCCAAGATTTTGTGCGAGCCGGGGAGCTGTTTTTT.